These 7 T cell receptor beta chains share one sample of origin, sequenced in a study of response to subunit inactivated influenza vaccine. TCRdb independently ran MiXCR on the RT-PCR reads; one entry per CDR3 protein. The repertoire holds 530,000 or so distinct CDR3 sequences, approximately 15% seen once, with around 10% in the top ten. This specimen was PBMCs from blood, taken about 11 days after vaccination. The receptors come from a man between 50 and 59 years old who received an inactivated influenza vaccine.

This clonotype was recorded many times. J is TRBJ2-7 and V is TRBV10-3, with 7 nucleotides matching TRBD2. CDR3 size: 14 residues. V dropped 5 bases and J dropped 0; count of bases not matched to a gene: 4. The germline CDR1 and CDR2 sequences are ENHRY and SYGVKD. The CDR3 DNA is TGTGCCATCAGTAGCGGGACCGACTCCTACGAGCAGTACTTC. Its protein product is CAISSGTDSYEQYF.

This clonotype occurred a few times. This chain joins TRBV10-3 and TRBJ2-7; unclear D gene. V lost 4 bases to trimming and J lost 0 bases, with 25 bases between them. The CDR3 covers 19 residues. CDR1 ENHRY and CDR2 SYGVKD come from the germline V gene. The CDR3 sequence: CAISGALGSWGRFSYEQYF. CDR3 DNA: TGTGCCATCAGTGGGGCGTTGGGCAGTTGGGGAAGGTTCTCCTACGAGCAGTACTTC.

This clonotype was seen more than once but under ten times. The chain recombines TRBV20-1 with TRBJ1-1; D gene unclear. Germline values: CDR1 DFQATT, CDR2 SNEGSKA (reference sequence). The CDR3 consists of 12 residues. Trimming cost V 1 base and J 10 bases, with 13 bases left between them. Written as DNA, the CDR3 is TGCAGTGCTAGAGTAGTAGGCAGAAGAGCTTTCTTT. It yields the protein CSARVVGRRAFF.

This clonotype was detected a few times. This chain uses TRBV27 with TRBJ1-1; D is possibly TRBD1 (5 bases). The CDR3 loop spans 11 amino acids. Deletions cut 6 bases from V and 4 bases from J, with 6 bases between. Germline V gives CDR1 MNHEY, CDR2 SMNVEV (reference sequence). CDR3 sequence reads: CASRGPTEAFF. CDR3 nucleotide sequence: TGTGCCAGCAGGGGGCCCACTGAAGCTTTCTTT.

This clonotype has more than one count but fewer than ten. This chain joins TRBV19 and TRBJ2-1; D tentatively fits TRBD1 or TRBD2 (5 bases each). The CDR3 consists of 13 residues. V was shortened by 4 bases and J by 8 bases, with 12 bases between the two germline ends. CDR1 and CDR2 from the germline V gene are LNHDA and SQIVND (reference sequence). CDR3 sequence: CASSRGAGDEQFF. The CDR3 DNA sequence: TGTGCCAGTAGTAGAGGGGCCGGAGATGAGCAGTTCTTC.

Only a few counts were recorded for this clonotype. The chain recombines TRBV20-1 with TRBJ2-7; D is uncertain. V shed 3 bases and J shed 0 bases, with 18 bases lying between them. The CDR3 is made up of 16 amino acids. The V gene's germline CDR1 is DFQATT and CDR2 SNEGSKA (reference sequence). As DNA, the CDR3 is TGCAGTGCTAGCTCTTCTCTGAGGCCCAGCTCCTACGAGCAGTACTTC. It yields the protein CSASSSLRPSSYEQYF.

This clonotype was observed many times. The rearrangement uses TRBV2 and TRBJ2-1, with a tentative D call TRBD2 (5 bases). The CDR3 is 13 amino acids. The V gene lost 6 bases and the J gene lost 7 bases, with 13 bases spanning the gap. The germline CDR1 and CDR2 sequences are SNHLY and FYNNEI. As DNA, the CDR3 is TGTGCCAGCAGAGCTAGGACGGGAAATGAGCAGTTCTTC. This encodes CASRARTGNEQFF.